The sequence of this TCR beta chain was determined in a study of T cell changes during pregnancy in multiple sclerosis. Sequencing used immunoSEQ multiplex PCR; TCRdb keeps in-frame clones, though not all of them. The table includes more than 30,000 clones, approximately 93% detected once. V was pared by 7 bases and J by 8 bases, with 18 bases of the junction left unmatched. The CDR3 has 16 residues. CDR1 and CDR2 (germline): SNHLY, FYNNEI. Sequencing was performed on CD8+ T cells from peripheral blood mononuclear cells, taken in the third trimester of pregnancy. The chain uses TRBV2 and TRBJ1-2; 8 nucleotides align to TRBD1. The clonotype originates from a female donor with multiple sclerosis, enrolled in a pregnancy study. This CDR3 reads CASINTIDRGGGGYTF. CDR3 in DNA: TGTGCCAGCATTAACACGATCGACAGGGGCGGTGGAGGCTACACCTTC.